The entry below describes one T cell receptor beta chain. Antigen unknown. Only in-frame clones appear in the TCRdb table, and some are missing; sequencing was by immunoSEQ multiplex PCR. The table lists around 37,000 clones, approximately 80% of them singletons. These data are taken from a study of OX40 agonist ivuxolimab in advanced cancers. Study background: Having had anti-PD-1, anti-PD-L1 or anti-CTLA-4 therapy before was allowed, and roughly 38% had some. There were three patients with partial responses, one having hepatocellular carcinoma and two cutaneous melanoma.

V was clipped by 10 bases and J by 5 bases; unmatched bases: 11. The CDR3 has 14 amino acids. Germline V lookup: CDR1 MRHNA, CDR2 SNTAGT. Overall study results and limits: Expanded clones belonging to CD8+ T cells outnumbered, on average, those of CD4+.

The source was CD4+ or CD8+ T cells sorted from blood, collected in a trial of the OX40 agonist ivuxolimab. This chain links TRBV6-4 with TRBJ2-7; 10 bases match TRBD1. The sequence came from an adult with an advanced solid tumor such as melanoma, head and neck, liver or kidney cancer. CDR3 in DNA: TGTGCCATCACCCCGGGGGACAGGGGCCACGAGCAGTACTTC. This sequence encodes CAITPGDRGHEQYF.